One and the same sample provided the 15 T cell receptor beta chains below, sequenced in a study of cytomegalovirus exposure and HLA in healthy donors (dated by TCRdb to 2016 to 2017). The protocol used for the library was the immunoSEQ multiplex PCR assay. For the multiplex PCR, a mixture combining 60 forward primers for TCR Vbeta segments and 13 reverse primers for TCR Jbeta segments was used. Sourced from immuneACCESS, this table was stored by TCRdb with only in-frame sequences that have V and J called. A share of the clones is absent; for the studies checked, an unresolved V gene accounts for under half, and the remainder has no known explanation. The sample records approximately 180,000 clones, about 80% of which are singletons. The ten largest account for 3.7% of the sample. Input material: PBMCs. The receptors were gathered from a woman between 55 and 75 years old in good health and CMV-seropositive.

In this sample, this clone turned up once. The rearrangement links TRBV18 to TRBJ2-3; D perhaps matches TRBD2 (6 bases). In germline, CDR1 is KGHSH, CDR2 LQKENI. With 0 bases removed from V and 5 bases from J, the gap between germline ends came to 18 bases. The CDR3 has 17 residues. The CDR3 nucleotides read TGTGCCAGCTCACCACCCGGGAGTCGATCCCGAGGAGATACGCAGTATTTT. Protein sequence: CASSPPGSRSRGDTQYF.

The rearrangement uses TRBV30 and TRBJ2-3; 8 bases match TRBD2. The CDR3 runs 13 residues. Germline assignment: CDR1 GTSNPN and CDR2 SVGIG (reference sequence). J was trimmed by 6 bases and V by 3 bases; bases with no gene match: 5. CDR3 nucleotides: TGTGCCTGGAGCGGGGGGGGGTCGGATACGCAGTATTTT. This sequence encodes CAWSGGGSDTQYF.

This clone was seen a handful of times. This chain links TRBV15 with TRBJ1-6; the match to TRBD1 covers 8 bases. V was clipped by 8 bases and J by 9 bases; unmatched bases: 6. This CDR3 is 13 amino acids long. Per germline, CDR1 LNHNV and CDR2 YYDKDF (reference sequence). In DNA, the CDR3 is TGTGCCACCGAGATCGACAGGGGTTCACCCCTCCACTTT. Amino acid sequence: CATEIDRGSPLHF.

The genes are TRBV5-4 and TRBJ1-2; D unclear. The CDR3 sequence is 13 residues long. Germline V CDR1 and CDR2: SGHNT, YYREEE (reference sequence). V was cut by 2 bases and J by 3 bases, with 8 bases left in between. This CDR3 is CASSFPGDYGYTF. In nucleotides, the CDR3 is TGTGCCAGCAGCTTCCCCGGGGACTATGGCTACACCTTC.

The rearrangement joins TRBV19 to TRBJ1-3; no reliable D call. Germline V gene sequence: CDR1 LNHDA, CDR2 SQIVND (reference sequence). The CDR3 has 13 residues. Trimming removed 5 bases at V and 4 bases at J, with 9 bases between. The CDR3 sequence is CASSLREGNTIYF. The CDR3 DNA follows: TGTGCCAGTAGTCTCCGGGAAGGAAACACCATATATTTT.

The rearrangement uses TRBV18 and TRBJ1-2; TRBD1 matches at 7 bases. The V gene end was trimmed by 2 bases and the J gene end by 1 base; junction bases not matched to a gene: 1. Germline CDR1 and CDR2: KGHSH and LQKENI. The CDR3 has 14 amino acids. The CDR3 DNA follows: TGTGCCAGCTCACCAACAGGGGATAACTATGGCTACACCTTC. Protein: CASSPTGDNYGYTF.

This rearrangement joins TRBV5-1 to TRBJ2-5; TRBD2 aligns across 7 bases. Matching the DNA end better, TRBJ2-7 makes the J call doubtful. The V gene's germline CDR1 is SGHRS and CDR2 YFSETQ. The CDR3 is made up of 16 amino acids. CDR3 sequence: CASSWGGAGVSYEQYF. The CDR3, as DNA: TGCGCCAGCAGCTGGGGCGGTGCGGGGGTATCCTACGAGCAGTACTTC.

Concerning this clone: At one boundary the junction diverges from the germline segment, which might be a read error. The chain joins TRBV28 to TRBJ1-2, with D perhaps matching TRBD1 (5 bases). Germline lookup yields CDR1 MDHEN and CDR2 SYDVKM. The CDR3 runs 15 residues. CDR3 protein: CATSGAETINYGYTF. CDR3 DNA: TGTGCCACCAGTGGGGCGGAAACTATCAACTATGGCTACACCTTC.

This chain joins TRBV4-1 and TRBJ2-2, with TRBD1 matching over 11 bases. CDR3 length equals 16 residues. With V trimmed by 2 bases and J by 5 bases, 4 bases remained unmatched. Germline CDR1 and CDR2: MGHRA and YSYEKL. The CDR3 DNA follows: TGCGCCAGCAGCCAAAGGGGACAGGGGGGTACCGGGGAGCTGTTTTTT. Translated, it gives CASSQRGQGGTGELFF.

This sequence joins TRBV6-1 and TRBJ2-7, with TRBD2 matching over 14 bases. CDR1 is MNHNS and CDR2 is SASEGT in the germline V gene. V trimming: 5 bases; J trimming: 8 bases; junction bases outside the gene matches: 8. CDR3 length: 15 amino acids. The chain's CDR3 is CASSPGLAGELKQYF. The CDR3, as DNA: TGTGCCAGCAGTCCGGGACTAGCGGGAGAATTAAAGCAGTACTTC.

The gene calls are TRBV28 and TRBJ1-6; D not certain. Trimming cost V 10 bases and J 6 bases, with 19 bases left between them. The CDR3 totals 15 residues. CDR1 and CDR2 (germline): MDHEN, SYDVKM. This chain's CDR3 is CATTPPTGSNSPLHF. DNA for the CDR3: TGTGCCACCACTCCCCCGACGGGAAGTAATTCACCCCTCCACTTT.

V and J are TRBV4-3 and TRBJ1-5; D not resolved. The CDR3 consists of 14 residues. Deletions cut 1 base from V and 6 bases from J, with 10 bases between. Germline V lookup: CDR1 LGHNA, CDR2 YSLEER. CDR3 in amino acids: CASSQVNTRQPQHF. The CDR3 DNA reads TGCGCCAGCAGCCAAGTTAACACCCGTCAGCCCCAGCATTTT.

The chain couples TRBV5-4 to TRBJ2-7; 7 bases match TRBD1. CDR3 size: 13 residues. J gave up 6 bases and V 4 bases, and 7 bases lay outside the gene matches. CDR1 SGHNT and CDR2 YYREEE come from the germline V gene (reference sequence). In DNA form, the CDR3 reads TGTGCCAGCAGCAGAGACAGGGTTGGCGAGCAGTACTTC. This codes for CASSRDRVGEQYF.

V and J are TRBV29-1 and TRBJ2-5; 9 nucleotides match TRBD1. The CDR3 is 12 amino acids. Germline V gene data show CDR1 as SQVTM and CDR2 as ANQGSEA. The V gene end was trimmed by 6 bases and the J gene end by 5 bases; junction bases not matched to a gene: 4. The CDR3 coding sequence is TGCAGCGTCACAGGGGGCAGGGAGACCCAGTACTTC. Translation gives CSVTGGRETQYF.

V is TRBV29-1 and J is TRBJ2-7, with TRBD1 identical over 10 bases. The length of the CDR3 is 12 residues. The V and J ends lost 6 bases and 4 bases, in that order; junction bases with no gene match: 3. Germline CDR1 is SQVTM and CDR2 is ANQGSEA. CDR3 DNA: TGCAGCGTAGGGACAGGGGTTTACGAGCAGTACTTC. Residues: CSVGTGVYEQYF.